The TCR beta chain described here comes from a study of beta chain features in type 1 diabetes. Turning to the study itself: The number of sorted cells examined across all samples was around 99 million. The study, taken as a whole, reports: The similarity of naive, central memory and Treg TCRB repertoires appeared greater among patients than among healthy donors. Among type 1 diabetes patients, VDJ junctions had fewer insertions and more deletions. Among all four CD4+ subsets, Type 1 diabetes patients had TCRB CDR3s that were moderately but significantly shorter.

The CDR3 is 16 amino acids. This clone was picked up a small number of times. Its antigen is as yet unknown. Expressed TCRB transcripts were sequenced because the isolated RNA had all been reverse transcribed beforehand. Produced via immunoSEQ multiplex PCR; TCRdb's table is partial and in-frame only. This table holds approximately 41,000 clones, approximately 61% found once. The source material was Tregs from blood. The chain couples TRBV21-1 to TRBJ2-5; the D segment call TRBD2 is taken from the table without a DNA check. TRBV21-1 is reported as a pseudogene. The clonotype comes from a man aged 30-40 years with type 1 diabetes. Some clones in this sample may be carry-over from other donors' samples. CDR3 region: CASSKGYKDGKETQYF. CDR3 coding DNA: TGTGCCAGCAGCAAGGGGTACAAGGACGGGAAAGAGACCCAGTACTTC.